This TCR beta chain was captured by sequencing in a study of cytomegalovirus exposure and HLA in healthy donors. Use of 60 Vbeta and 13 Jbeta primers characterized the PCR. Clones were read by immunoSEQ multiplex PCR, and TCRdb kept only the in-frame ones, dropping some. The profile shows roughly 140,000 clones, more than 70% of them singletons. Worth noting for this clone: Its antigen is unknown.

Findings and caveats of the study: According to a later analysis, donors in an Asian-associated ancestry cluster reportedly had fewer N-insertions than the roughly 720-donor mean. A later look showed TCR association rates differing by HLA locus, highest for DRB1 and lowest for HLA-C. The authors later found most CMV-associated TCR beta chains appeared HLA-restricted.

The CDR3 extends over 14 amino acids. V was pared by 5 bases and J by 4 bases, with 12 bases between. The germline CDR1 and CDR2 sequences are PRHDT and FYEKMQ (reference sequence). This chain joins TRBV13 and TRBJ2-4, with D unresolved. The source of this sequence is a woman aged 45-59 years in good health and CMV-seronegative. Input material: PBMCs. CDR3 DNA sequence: TGTGCCAGCAGCCCCCGGAAGGAGAAAAACATTCAGTACTTC. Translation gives CASSPRKEKNIQYF.